Listed below are T cell receptor beta chains from one sample, sequenced in a study of blood T cell repertoires in COVID-19. TCRdb's table, derived via immunoSEQ multiplex PCR, lists solely in-frame clones and lacks some. The sample holds approximately 54,000 clones; 90% are singletons and the top ten take almost 4%. The material sequenced was peripheral blood. The receptors originated from a man aged 45 to 65 with acute or convalescent COVID-19. The CDR3 runs from the conserved cysteine through the conserved F or W.

V gene	CDR3 protein
TRBV29-1	CSVELSGNTEAFF
TRBV24-1	CATSVRQGSQETQYF
TRBV2	CASSEQDRGNYEQYF
TRBV4-1	CASNRDSANYGYTF
TRBV5-8	CASSVTGTGGNLFGYTF
TRBV5-1	CASSLMDAGFGGYTF
TRBV6-5	CASSYRSRGADTQYF
TRBV11-3	CASSLDRNNEQFF
TRBV7-9	CASSFRVRLALTNTGELFF
TRBV5-1	CASSPGLGLAVSETQYF
TRBV29-1	CSVEGIGQGRPYEQYF
TRBV11-2	CASSLTVPGANVLTF
TRBV12-3/TRBV12-4	CASSLMNTEAFF
TRBV6-2/TRBV6-3	CASSYFAGAGGIDEQFF
TRBV19	CASSVPQGQAYPTGEAFF
TRBV29-1	CSAPDRIYTDTQYF